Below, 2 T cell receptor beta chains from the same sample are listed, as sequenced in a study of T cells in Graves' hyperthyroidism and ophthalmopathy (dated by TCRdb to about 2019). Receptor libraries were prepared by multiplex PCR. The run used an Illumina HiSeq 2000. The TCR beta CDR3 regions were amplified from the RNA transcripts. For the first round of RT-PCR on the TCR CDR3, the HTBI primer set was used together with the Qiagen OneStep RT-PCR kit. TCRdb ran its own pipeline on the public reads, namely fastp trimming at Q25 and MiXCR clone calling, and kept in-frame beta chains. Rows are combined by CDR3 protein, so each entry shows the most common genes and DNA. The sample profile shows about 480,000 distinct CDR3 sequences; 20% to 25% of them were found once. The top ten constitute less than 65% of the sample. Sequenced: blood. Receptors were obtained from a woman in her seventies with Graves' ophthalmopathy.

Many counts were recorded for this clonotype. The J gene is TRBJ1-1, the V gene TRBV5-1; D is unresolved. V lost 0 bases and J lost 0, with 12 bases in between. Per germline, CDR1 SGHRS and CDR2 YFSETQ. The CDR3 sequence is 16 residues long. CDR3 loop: CASSLELREVNTEAFF. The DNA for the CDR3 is TGCGCCAGCAGCTTGGAGTTGCGGGAGGTGAACACTGAAGCTTTCTTT. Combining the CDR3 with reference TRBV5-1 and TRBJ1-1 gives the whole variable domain KAGVTQTPRYLIKTRGQQVTLSCSPISGHRSVSWYQQTPGQGLQFLFEYFSETQRNKGNFPGRFSGRQFSNSRSEMNVSTLELGDSALYLCASSLELREVNTEAFFGQGTRLTVV.

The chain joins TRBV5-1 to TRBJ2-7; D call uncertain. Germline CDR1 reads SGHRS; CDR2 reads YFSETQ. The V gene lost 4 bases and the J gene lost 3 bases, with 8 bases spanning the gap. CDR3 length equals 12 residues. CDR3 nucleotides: TGCGCCAGCAGCCCAGATAACTACGAGCAGTACTTC. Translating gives CASSPDNYEQYF.